This entry features one T cell receptor (beta chain) sequence. Produced via immunoSEQ multiplex PCR; TCRdb's table is partial and in-frame only. The table lists some 240,000 clones, 75% to 90% of them singletons, with around 3.2% in the top ten. The data were taken from a study of blood T cell repertoires in COVID-19. As for the study in general: The analysed material was cDNA or gDNA that came from T cells, B-cell-depleted T cells, or PBMCs.

The CDR3 runs 15 residues. The germline V gene encodes CDR1 KGHDR and CDR2 SFDVKD. Trimming pared 7 bases from V and 1 base from J, leaving 15 bases between. Individuals aged about 18 to 89 years were recruited from fewer than 25 US areas. Categorization into cohorts depended on clinical history that participants reported. The J gene is TRBJ1-2, the V gene TRBV24-1; D is unresolved. The sample was PBMCs or T cells enriched from blood (not recorded which). The sequence came from a woman aged 40 to 50 who had been exposed to COVID-19. CDR3 sequence (DNA): TGTGCCACCAGCCATCGGGTGACTGGTAACTATGGCTACACCTTC. Translating gives CATSHRVTGNYGYTF.